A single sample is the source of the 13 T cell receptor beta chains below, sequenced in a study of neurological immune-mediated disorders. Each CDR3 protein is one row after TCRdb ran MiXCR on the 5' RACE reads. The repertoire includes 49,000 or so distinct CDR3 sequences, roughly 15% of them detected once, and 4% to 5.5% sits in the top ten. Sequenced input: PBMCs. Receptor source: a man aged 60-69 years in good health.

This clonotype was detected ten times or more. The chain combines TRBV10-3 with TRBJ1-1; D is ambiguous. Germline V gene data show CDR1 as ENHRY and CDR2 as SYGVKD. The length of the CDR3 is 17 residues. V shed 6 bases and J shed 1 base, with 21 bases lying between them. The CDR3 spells CAIRLSRVPLGNTEAFF. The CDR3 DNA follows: TGTGCCATCAGGCTTTCCCGGGTTCCCCTGGGGAACACTGAAGCTTTCTTT.

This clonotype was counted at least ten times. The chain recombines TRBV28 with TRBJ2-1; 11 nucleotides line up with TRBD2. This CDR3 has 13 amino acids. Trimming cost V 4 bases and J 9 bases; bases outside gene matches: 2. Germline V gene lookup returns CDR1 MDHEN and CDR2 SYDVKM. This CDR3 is CASSWGTSGEQFF. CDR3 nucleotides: TGTGCCAGCAGTTGGGGGACTAGCGGTGAGCAGTTCTTC.

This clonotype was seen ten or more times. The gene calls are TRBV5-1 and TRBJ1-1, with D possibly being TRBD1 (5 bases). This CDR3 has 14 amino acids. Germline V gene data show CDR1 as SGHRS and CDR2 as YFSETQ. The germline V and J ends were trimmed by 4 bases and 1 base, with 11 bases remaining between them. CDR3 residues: CASSVRQQNTEAFF. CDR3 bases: TGCGCCAGCAGCGTCCGACAGCAGAACACTGAAGCTTTCTTT.

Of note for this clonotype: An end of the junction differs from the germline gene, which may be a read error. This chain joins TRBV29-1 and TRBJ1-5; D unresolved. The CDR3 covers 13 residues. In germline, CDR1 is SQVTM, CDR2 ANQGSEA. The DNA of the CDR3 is TGCATCGTCGAGGTCTATAGCAATCAGCCACAGCATTTT. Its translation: CIVEVYSNQPQHF.

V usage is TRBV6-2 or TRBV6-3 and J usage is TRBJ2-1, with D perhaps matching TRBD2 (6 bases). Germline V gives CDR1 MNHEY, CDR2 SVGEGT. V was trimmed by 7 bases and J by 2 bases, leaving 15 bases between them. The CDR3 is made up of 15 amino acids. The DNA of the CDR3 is TGTGCCAGCACTTCCGGCGGGGAGACCTACAATGAGCAGTTCTTC. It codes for CASTSGGETYNEQFF.

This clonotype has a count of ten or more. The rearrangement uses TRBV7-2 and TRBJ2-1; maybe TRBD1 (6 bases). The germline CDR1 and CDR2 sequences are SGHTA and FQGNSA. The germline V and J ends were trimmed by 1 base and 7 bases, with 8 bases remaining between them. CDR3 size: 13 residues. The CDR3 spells CASSLDRVNEQFF. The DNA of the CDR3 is TGTGCCAGCAGCTTAGACAGGGTTAATGAGCAGTTCTTC. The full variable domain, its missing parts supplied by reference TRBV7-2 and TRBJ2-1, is GAGVSQSPSNKVTEKGKDVELRCDPISGHTALYWYRQSLGQGLEFLIYFQGNSAPDKSGLPSDRFSAERTGGSVSTLTIQRTQQEDSAVYLCASSLDRVNEQFFGPGTRLTVL.

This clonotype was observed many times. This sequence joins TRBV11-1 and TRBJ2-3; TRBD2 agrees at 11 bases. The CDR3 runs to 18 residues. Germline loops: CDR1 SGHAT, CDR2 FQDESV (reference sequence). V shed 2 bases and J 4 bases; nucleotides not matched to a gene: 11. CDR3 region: CASSLQGLAGPNSDTQYF. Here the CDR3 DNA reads TGTGCCAGCAGCTTACAAGGACTAGCGGGCCCGAATTCAGATACGCAGTATTTT.

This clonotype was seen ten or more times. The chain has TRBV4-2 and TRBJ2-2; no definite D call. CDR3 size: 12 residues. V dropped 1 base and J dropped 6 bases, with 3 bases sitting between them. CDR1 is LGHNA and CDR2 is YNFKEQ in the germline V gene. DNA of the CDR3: TGTGCCAGCAGCCAAGTGTCCGGGGAGCTGTTTTTT. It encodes CASSQVSGELFF.

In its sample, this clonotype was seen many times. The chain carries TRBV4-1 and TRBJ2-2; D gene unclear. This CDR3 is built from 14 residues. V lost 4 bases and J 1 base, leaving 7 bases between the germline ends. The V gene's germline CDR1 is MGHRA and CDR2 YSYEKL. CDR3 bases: TGCGCCAGCAGCCCCTCACTGAACACCGGGGAGCTGTTTTTT. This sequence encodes CASSPSLNTGELFF.

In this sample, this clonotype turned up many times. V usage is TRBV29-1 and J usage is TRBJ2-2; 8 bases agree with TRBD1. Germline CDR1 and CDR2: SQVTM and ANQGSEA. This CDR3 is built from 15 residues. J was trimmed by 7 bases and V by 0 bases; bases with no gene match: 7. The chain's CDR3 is CSVEDTGGLSGELFF. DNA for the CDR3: TGCAGCGTTGAAGATACAGGGGGGTTGAGCGGGGAGCTGTTTTTT.

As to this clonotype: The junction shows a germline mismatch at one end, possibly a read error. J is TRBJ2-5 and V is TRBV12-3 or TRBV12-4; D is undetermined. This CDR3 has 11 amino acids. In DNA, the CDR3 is TGTGCCAGCAGTTTACAAGAGACCCACTACTTC. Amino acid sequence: CASSLQETHYF.

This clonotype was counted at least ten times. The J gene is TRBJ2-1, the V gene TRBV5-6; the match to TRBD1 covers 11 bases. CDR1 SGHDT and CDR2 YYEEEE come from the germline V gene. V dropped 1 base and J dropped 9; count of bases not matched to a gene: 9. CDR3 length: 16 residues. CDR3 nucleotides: TGTGCCAGCAGCTTGTATGGGGACAGGGGGTTTGCTGAGCAGTTCTTC. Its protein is CASSLYGDRGFAEQFF. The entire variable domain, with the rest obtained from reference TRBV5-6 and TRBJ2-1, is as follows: DAGVTQSPTHLIKTRGQQVTLRCSPKSGHDTVSWYQQALGQGPQFIFQYYEEEERQRGNFPDRFSGHQFPNYSSELNVNALLLGDSALYLCASSLYGDRGFAEQFFGPGTRLTVL.

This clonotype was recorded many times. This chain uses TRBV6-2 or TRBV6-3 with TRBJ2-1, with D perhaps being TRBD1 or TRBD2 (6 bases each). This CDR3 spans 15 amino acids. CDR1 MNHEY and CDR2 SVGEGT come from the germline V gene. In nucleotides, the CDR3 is TGTGCAACACGAACCGGGACTCGAGGGGGGAATGAGCAGTTCTTC. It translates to CATRTGTRGGNEQFF.